The next 20 T cell receptor beta chains were all read from a single sample in a study of shared clonotypes between healthy human individuals (dated by TCRdb to 2018 to 2021). Library prep was done by the immunoSEQ multiplex PCR assay. The clones in this table, taken by TCRdb from immuneACCESS, are in-frame only. Not every clone is retained; where verified, under half of the shortfall comes from an unresolved V gene, and the cause of the rest is unknown. This sample comprises roughly 2.5 million clones, more than 90% of them detected only once. The top ten clones comprise roughly 0.14% of the sample. Source material: naive CD4+ T cells sorted from blood. This sample's cell subset or site label indicates: CD45RA+ positively selected. All receptors come from a man aged 18 to 29 in good health.

The rearrangement joins TRBV21-1 to TRBJ2-7. TRBV21-1 is described as a pseudogene. The CDR3 runs to 18 residues. The CDR3 here is CASSKTLPGGTIGNEQYF. The CDR3 DNA sequence: TGTGCCAGCAGCAAAACCCTACCAGGAGGGACAATAGGAAACGAGCAGTACTTC.

The chain has TRBV19 and TRBJ1-1; TRBD1 agrees at 7 bases. Trimming cost V 4 bases and J 5 bases; bases outside gene matches: 7. This CDR3 contains 14 residues. Germline V lookup: CDR1 LNHDA, CDR2 SQIVND (reference sequence). The CDR3 coding sequence is TGTGCCAGTAGTAATTGGGACAGTGGGACTGAAGCTTTCTTT. It is translated as CASSNWDSGTEAFF.

This rearrangement joins TRBV4-2 to TRBJ2-3; no clear D. The CDR3 covers 14 residues. The V and J ends lost 0 bases and 5 bases respectively, with 9 bases between them. CDR1 is LGHNA and CDR2 is YNFKEQ in the germline V gene. CDR3 nucleotide sequence: TGTGCCAGCAGCCAAGATTTTGGGTTAGATACGCAGTATTTT. As protein: CASSQDFGLDTQYF.

This chain uses TRBV6-5 with TRBJ1-3; tentative D call: TRBD1 (6 bases). The V end was cut by 7 bases, the J end by 3 bases, with 16 bases between. Germline V gene sequence: CDR1 MNHEY, CDR2 SVGAGI. This CDR3 region has 15 residues. The DNA for the CDR3 is TGTGCCAGCACCCGGGGAAGACAGGATGGAAACACCATATATTTT. Translating it yields CASTRGRQDGNTIYF.

CDR3 nucleotide sequence: TGTGCCAGCAAATCCGGGACTAGCGTAGGCTACAATGAGCAGTTCTTC. Translation gives CASKSGTSVGYNEQFF. The V gene is TRBV28, the J gene TRBJ2-1; 10 bases line up with TRBD2. V lost 7 bases, J lost 3 bases, and 9 bases stayed unmatched. The CDR3 length is 16 residues. Germline V gene lookup returns CDR1 MDHEN and CDR2 SYDVKM.

This clone has just one count. The chain joins TRBV7-9 to TRBJ1-1, with D possibly being TRBD1 (5 bases). The ends were cut back, 3 bases at V and 4 bases at J, with 15 bases in the middle. Germline values: CDR1 SEHNR, CDR2 FQNEAQ (reference sequence). The CDR3 extends over 15 amino acids. CDR3 nucleotides: TGTGCCAGCAGCTTGATCCGAGGGGCTGGCACTGAAGCTTTCTTT. It encodes CASSLIRGAGTEAFF.

This clone was found once. The gene calls are TRBV6-5 and TRBJ2-6; D gene ambiguous. The germline V gene encodes CDR1 MNHEY and CDR2 SVGAGI. The CDR3 sequence is 14 residues long. Trimming removed 6 bases at V and 0 bases at J, with 6 bases between. In DNA, the CDR3 is TGTGCCAGCAGGTTGAGCTCTGGGGCCAACGTCCTGACTTTC. Translating it yields CASRLSSGANVLTF.

The genes are TRBV6-6 and TRBJ2-7, with TRBD1 matching over 7 bases. Trimming cost V 7 bases and J 2 bases; bases outside gene matches: 11. This CDR3 region has 15 residues. Per the germline V gene, CDR1 is MNHNY and CDR2 is SVGAGI (reference sequence). CDR3 DNA sequence: TGTGCCAGCACCGATCGGACAGGCGGTCCCTACGAGCAGTACTTC. This gives the protein CASTDRTGGPYEQYF.

This clone turned up a few times. The genes are TRBV4-2 and TRBJ1-2; TRBD1 might be the D (5 bases). Trimming stripped 0 bases from V and 3 bases from J, with 8 bases between. The CDR3 length is 14 residues. In germline, CDR1 is LGHNA, CDR2 YNFKEQ. The CDR3 reads CASSQDRGYYGYTF. CDR3 bases: TGTGCCAGCAGCCAAGATCGGGGCTACTATGGCTACACCTTC.

Comment on this clone: This sample also contains other DNA sequences that code for the same CDR3. The V call is TRBV7-8, the J call TRBJ2-2; possibly TRBD2 for D (6 bases). This CDR3 comprises 14 residues. CDR1 is SGHVS and CDR2 is FQNEAQ in the germline V gene. Trimming removed 1 base at V and 4 bases at J, with 7 bases between. Here the CDR3 DNA reads TGTGCCAGCAGCTTAGTGGGGGGCACCGGGGAGCTGTTTTTT. Amino acids: CASSLVGGTGELFF.

This clone was recorded a few times. The rearrangement joins TRBV11-2 to TRBJ1-6, with TRBD1 matching over 8 bases. Unmatched junction bases numbered 8, after V lost 4 bases and J lost 9 bases. CDR1 and CDR2 (germline): SGHAT, FQNNGV. The CDR3 runs to 15 residues. In DNA, the CDR3 is TGTGCCAGCAGCTCACAGGGGGTTATGGGTTCACCCCTCCACTTT. This encodes CASSSQGVMGSPLHF.

This rearrangement joins TRBV19 to TRBJ2-5; TRBD2 matches 7 bases. Germline lookup yields CDR1 LNHDA and CDR2 SQIVND (reference sequence). Trimming cost V 5 bases and J 5 bases; bases outside gene matches: 5. The CDR3 totals 13 residues. The CDR3 here is CASSRGVEETQYF. Here the CDR3 DNA reads TGTGCCAGTAGTCGGGGGGTTGAGGAGACCCAGTACTTC.

Details on this clone: The same CDR3 can be traced to other DNA sequences in this sample. The chain recombines TRBV29-1 with TRBJ1-3, with 7 bases fitting TRBD1. V gave up 6 bases and J gave up 2 bases; unmatched junction bases: 4. The CDR3 spans 13 residues. Per the germline V gene, CDR1 is SQVTM and CDR2 is ANQGSEA. The DNA for the CDR3 is TGCAGCGTAGGAGACAGGGCTGGAAACACCATATATTTT. Amino acids: CSVGDRAGNTIYF.

This clone was seen only once. The gene calls are TRBV7-9 and TRBJ1-5; no firm D call. This CDR3 comprises 13 residues. CDR1 and CDR2 (germline): SEHNR, FQNEAQ (reference sequence). The germline V and J ends were trimmed by 2 bases and 7 bases, with 9 bases remaining between them. The CDR3 loop is CASSLIDGQPQHF. CDR3 DNA: TGTGCCAGCAGCTTAATCGATGGGCAGCCCCAGCATTTT.

The chain joins TRBV5-5 to TRBJ1-1; D possibly corresponds to TRBD1 (5 bases). The ends were cut back, 3 bases at V and 1 base at J, with 13 bases in the middle. Germline V CDR1 and CDR2: SGHKS, YYEKEE (reference sequence). The CDR3 extends over 15 amino acids. CDR3 region: CASSWGDLQNTEAFF. The CDR3 coding sequence is TGTGCCAGCAGCTGGGGGGACTTACAGAACACTGAAGCTTTCTTT.

This clone was detected only once. This chain connects TRBV11-2 to TRBJ1-2, with 10 bases aligning to TRBD1. This CDR3 contains 13 residues. Germline loops: CDR1 SGHAT, CDR2 FQNNGV. The V and J ends lost 7 bases and 8 bases, in that order; junction bases with no gene match: 7. CDR3 in DNA: TGTGCCAGCACCCTAGACAGGGGGCACGGCTACACCTTC. The encoded protein is CASTLDRGHGYTF. The full variable domain, with the rest looked up from reference TRBV11-2 and TRBJ1-2, is EAGVAQSPRYKIIEKRQSVAFWCNPISGHATLYWYQQILGQGPKLLIQFQNNGVVDDSQLPKDRFSAERLKGVDSTLKIQPAKLEDSAVYLCASTLDRGHGYTFGSGTRLTVV.

This clone was recorded once. In the same sample, other DNA sequences code for this CDR3. This rearrangement joins TRBV10-3 to TRBJ2-7; unclear D gene. This CDR3 has 13 residues. Trimming pared 4 bases from V and 0 bases from J, leaving 7 bases between. Germline V gene sequence: CDR1 ENHRY, CDR2 SYGVKD. CDR3 sequence (DNA): TGTGCCATCAGTGGTGGGTACTCCTACGAGCAGTACTTC. This gives the protein CAISGGYSYEQYF.

The chain is built from TRBV4-1 and TRBJ2-7, with D unclear. CDR1 is MGHRA, CDR2 YSYEKL, per germline. V was shortened by 0 bases and J by 8 bases, with 11 bases between the two germline ends. The CDR3 consists of 13 residues. In nucleotides, the CDR3 is TGCGCCAGCAGCCAAGATCCCCTCTTGAAGCAGTACTTC. Translating it yields CASSQDPLLKQYF.

This chain connects TRBV10-3 to TRBJ2-7; TRBD1 aligns across 10 bases. The CDR3 covers 15 residues. Germline CDR1 is ENHRY and CDR2 is SYGVKD. Unmatched junction bases numbered 6, after V lost 6 bases and J lost 1 base. The chain's CDR3 is CAIRPGQGISYEQYF. CDR3 bases: TGTGCCATCAGGCCGGGACAGGGGATTTCCTACGAGCAGTACTTC.

This chain links TRBV5-1 with TRBJ1-1; no clear D. Trimming took 0 bases from V and 8 from J, leaving 8 bases between them. The CDR3 has 12 residues. Germline CDR1 is SGHRS and CDR2 is YFSETQ. CDR3 sequence: CASSLAREEAFF. The DNA for the CDR3 is TGCGCCAGCAGCTTGGCTAGGGAGGAAGCTTTCTTT.